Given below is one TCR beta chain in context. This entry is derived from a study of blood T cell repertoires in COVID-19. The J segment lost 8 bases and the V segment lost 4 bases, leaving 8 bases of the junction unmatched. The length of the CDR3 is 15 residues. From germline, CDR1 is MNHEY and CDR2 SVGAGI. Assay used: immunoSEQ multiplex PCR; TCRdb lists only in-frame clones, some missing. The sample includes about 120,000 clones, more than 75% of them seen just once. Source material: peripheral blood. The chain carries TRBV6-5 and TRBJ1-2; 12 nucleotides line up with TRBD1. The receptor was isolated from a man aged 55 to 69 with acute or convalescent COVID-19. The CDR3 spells CASSSPGQGAEGYTF. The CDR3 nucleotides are TGTGCCAGCAGTTCTCCGGGACAGGGGGCAGAAGGCTACACCTTC.